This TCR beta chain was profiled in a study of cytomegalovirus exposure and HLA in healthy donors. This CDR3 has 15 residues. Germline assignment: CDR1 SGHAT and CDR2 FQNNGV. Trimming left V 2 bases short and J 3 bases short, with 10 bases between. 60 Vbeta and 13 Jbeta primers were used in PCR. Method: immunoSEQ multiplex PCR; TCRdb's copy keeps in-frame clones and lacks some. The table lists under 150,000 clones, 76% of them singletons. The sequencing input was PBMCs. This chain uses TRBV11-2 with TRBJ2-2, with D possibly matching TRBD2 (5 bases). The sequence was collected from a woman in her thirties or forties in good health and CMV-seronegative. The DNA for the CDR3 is TGTGCCAGCAGCTTACTAAGCGGACACACCGGGGAGCTGTTTTTT. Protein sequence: CASSLLSGHTGELFF. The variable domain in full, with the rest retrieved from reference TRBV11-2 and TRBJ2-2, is EAGVAQSPRYKIIEKRQSVAFWCNPISGHATLYWYQQILGQGPKLLIQFQNNGVVDDSQLPKDRFSAERLKGVDSTLKIQPAKLEDSAVYLCASSLLSGHTGELFFGEGSRLTVL.